The present TCR beta chain was sequenced within a study of neoadjuvant anti-PD-1 for oral cavity cancer. After removal of 2 bases from V and 6 bases from J, the junction contained 5 bases not matched to a gene. The CDR3 runs to 14 residues. Germline loops: CDR1 SGHNT, CDR2 YENEEA. As to time point: after neoadjuvant nivolumab, at surgical resection. The patients had HPV-negative, locally advanced oral cavity squamous cell carcinoma. Most PBMC samples had 400 to 550 ng input DNA in six replicates. Only in-frame clones appear in the TCRdb table, and some are missing; sequencing was by immunoSEQ multiplex PCR. This table holds 14,000 or so clones, about 70% found once.

The specimen comprised PBMCs, sampled after nivolumab (anti-PD-1) treatment. The chain is built from TRBV11-3 and TRBJ2-3; 7 positions match TRBD2. This clonotype was obtained from a person aged 35-79 years with oral cavity squamous cell carcinoma. The CDR3 DNA is TGTGCCAGCAGCTTAAGGGCGGGAGCCGATACGCAGTATTTT. This encodes CASSLRAGADTQYF.